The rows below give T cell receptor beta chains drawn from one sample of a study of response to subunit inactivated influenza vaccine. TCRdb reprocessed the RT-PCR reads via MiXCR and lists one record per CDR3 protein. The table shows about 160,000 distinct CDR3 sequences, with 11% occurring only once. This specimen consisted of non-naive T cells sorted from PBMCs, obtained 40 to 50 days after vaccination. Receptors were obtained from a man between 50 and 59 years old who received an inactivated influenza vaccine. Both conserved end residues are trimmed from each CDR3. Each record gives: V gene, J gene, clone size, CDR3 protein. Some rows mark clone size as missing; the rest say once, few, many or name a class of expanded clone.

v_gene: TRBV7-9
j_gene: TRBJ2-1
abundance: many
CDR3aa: ASTSWRGVTEQF

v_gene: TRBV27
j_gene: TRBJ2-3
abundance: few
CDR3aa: ASSSAASRTATDTQY

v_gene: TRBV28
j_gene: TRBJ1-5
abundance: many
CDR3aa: ASSWLGQGVQPQH

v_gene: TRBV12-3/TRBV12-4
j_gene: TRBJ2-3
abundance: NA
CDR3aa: AFSSPGLAEKSTDTQY

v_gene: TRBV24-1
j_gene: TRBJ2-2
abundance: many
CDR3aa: ATSDARDRITGELF

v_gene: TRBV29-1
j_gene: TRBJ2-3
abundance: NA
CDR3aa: SATGASGALDTQY

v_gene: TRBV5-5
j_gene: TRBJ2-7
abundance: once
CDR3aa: ASSWGLPVDEQY

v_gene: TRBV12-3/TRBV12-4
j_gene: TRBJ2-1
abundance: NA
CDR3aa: ASSYGSGGNEQF

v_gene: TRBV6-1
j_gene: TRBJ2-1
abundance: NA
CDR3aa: ASSAFTSGGALEQF

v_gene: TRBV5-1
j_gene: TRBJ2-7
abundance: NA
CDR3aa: ASSLGELRIRRSSYEQY

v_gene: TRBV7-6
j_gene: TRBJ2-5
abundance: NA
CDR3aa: ASSKGTVNLQETQY

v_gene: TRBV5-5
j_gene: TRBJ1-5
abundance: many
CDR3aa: ASSLDRVSSNQPQH

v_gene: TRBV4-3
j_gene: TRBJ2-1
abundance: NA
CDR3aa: ASSQDLGGSYNEQF

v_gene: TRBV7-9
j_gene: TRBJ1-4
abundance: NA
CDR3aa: ASSLVAATNEKLF

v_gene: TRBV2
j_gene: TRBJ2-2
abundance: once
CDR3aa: ASSERELF

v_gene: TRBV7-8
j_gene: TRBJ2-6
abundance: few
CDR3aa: ASSLVSIGAGANVLT

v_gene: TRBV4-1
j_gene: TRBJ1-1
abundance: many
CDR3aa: ASSQEVGLNTEAF

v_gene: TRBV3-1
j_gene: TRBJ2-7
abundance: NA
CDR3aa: ASGAGNYEQY

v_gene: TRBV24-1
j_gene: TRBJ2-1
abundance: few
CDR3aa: ATSDQLAGDNNEQF

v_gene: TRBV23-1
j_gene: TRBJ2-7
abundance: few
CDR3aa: ASSQLAQGPFYEQY

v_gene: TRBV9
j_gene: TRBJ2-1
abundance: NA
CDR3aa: ASSAAIFEGGISYNEQF

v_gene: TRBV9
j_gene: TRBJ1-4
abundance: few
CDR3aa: ASSPRDGTGVEKLF

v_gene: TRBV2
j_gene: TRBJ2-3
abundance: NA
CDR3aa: ASSEPGGATDTQY

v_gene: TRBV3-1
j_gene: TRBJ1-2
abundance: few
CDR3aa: ASSQQTGTNYGYT

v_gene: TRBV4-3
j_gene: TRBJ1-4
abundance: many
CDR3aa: ASSHVGQGHEKLF

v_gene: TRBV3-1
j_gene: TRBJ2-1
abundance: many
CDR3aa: ASSPFGEGNEQF

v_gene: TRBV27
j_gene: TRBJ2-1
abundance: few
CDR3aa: ASAGGRNSYNEQF

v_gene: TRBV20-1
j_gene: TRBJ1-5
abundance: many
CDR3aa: SASRLSKGNQPQH

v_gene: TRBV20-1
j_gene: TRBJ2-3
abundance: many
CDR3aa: SARSNRGGTDTQY

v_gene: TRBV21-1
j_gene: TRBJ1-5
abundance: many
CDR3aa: ASSKERTGSNQPQH

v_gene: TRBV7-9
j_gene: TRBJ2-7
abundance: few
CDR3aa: ASTRAYEQY

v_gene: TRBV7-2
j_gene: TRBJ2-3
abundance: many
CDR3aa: ASSLEGFGTQY

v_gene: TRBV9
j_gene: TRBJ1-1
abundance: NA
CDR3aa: ASSVSRGDTEAF

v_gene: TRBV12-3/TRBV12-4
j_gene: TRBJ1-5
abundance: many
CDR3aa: ASNTGGAGPNQPQH

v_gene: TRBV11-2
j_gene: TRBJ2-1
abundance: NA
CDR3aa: ASSLAVSGKNEQF

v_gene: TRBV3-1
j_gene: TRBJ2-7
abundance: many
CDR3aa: ASSLRTSGVYEQY

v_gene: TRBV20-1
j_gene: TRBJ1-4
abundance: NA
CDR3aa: SAKYRGSNEKLF

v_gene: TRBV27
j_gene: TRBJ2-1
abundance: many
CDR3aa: ASSFGGRFYNEQF

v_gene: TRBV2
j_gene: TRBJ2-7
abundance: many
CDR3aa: ASSGDRGNEQY

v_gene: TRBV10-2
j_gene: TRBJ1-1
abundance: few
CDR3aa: ASSEWTGRDTEAF

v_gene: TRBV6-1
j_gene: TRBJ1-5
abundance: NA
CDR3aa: ASSPRGGPQPQH

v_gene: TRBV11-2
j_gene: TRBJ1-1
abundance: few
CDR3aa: ASSLVPSDLPFTEAF

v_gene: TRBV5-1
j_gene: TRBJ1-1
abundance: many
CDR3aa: ASSWPGGVNTEAF

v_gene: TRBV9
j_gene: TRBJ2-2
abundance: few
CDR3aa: ASSVFSGNGELF

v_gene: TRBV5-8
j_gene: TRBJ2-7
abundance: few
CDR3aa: ASSPGGGFVYEQY

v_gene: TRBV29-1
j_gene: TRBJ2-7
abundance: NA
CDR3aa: STRDRSSYEQY